The 6 T cell receptor beta chains given below trace back to one sample, sequenced in a study of blood T cell repertoires in COVID-19. The repertoire was sequenced with immunoSEQ multiplex PCR; TCRdb's copy has only in-frame clones and lacks some. The sample shows fewer than 300,000 clones, around 89% of them seen only once. The sample taken for sequencing was peripheral blood. These receptors all stem from a woman aged 45-59 years with COVID-19, enrolled during active disease.

Worth noting for this clone: The same CDR3 also results from other DNA sequences found in this sample. V gene TRBV11-3 combines with J gene TRBJ2-3, with 14 bases fitting TRBD2. Germline V gene data show CDR1 as SGHNT and CDR2 as YENEEA. V gave up 5 bases and J gave up 0 bases; unmatched junction bases: 1. The CDR3 has 16 amino acids. CDR3 loop: CASSRLAGGSTDTQYF. The CDR3 DNA reads TGTGCCAGCAGCCGACTAGCGGGGGGGAGCACAGATACGCAGTATTTT.

V is TRBV18 and J is TRBJ2-7, with D uncertain. V lost 1 base to trimming and J lost 0 bases, with 4 bases between them. The CDR3 is 13 amino acids. From germline, CDR1 is KGHSH and CDR2 LQKENI. CDR3 bases: TGTGCCAGCTCACCACAGAGCTCCTACGAGCAGTACTTC. It yields the protein CASSPQSSYEQYF.

V and J are TRBV30 and TRBJ1-2; D uncertain. The germline gives CDR1 GTSNPN, CDR2 SVGIG (reference sequence). CDR3 size: 13 residues. Trimming stripped 3 bases from V and 4 bases from J, with 12 bases between. The CDR3 is CAWREGWAYGYTF. CDR3 sequence (DNA): TGTGCCTGGAGGGAGGGATGGGCCTATGGCTACACCTTC.

The V and J genes are TRBV5-6 and TRBJ1-2; TRBD1 matches at 10 bases. The germline gives CDR1 SGHDT, CDR2 YYEEEE. V gave up 6 bases and J gave up 3 bases; unmatched junction bases: 11. The CDR3 totals 16 residues. The CDR3 is CASNKLRTGGHYGYTF. In DNA, the CDR3 is TGTGCCAGCAACAAACTCCGGACAGGGGGGCACTATGGCTACACCTTC.

Details on this clone: The same CDR3 also results from other DNA sequences found in this sample. J is TRBJ2-3 and V is TRBV5-1, with 10 bases that match TRBD2. CDR3 size: 14 residues. V lost 4 bases and J lost 3; bases outside the gene matches: 2. Per germline, CDR1 SGHRS and CDR2 YFSETQ. CDR3 region: CASSPGLATDTQYF. Here the CDR3 DNA reads TGCGCCAGCAGCCCGGGACTAGCGACAGATACGCAGTATTTT.

The chain joins TRBV2 to TRBJ1-1; a weak D match, TRBD1 (5 bases). Germline V gene data show CDR1 as SNHLY and CDR2 as FYNNEI. V was trimmed by 11 bases and J by 3 bases, leaving 16 bases between them. The CDR3 loop spans 13 amino acids. The CDR3 region is CARADSRHTEAFF. The CDR3 DNA reads as TGTGCCCGAGCTGACAGCCGTCACACTGAAGCTTTCTTT.